Each of the 21 T cell receptor beta chains below was sequenced from the same sample in a study of identical twins. TCRdb analysed the 5' RACE reads with MiXCR anew, one entry per CDR3 protein. Here the sample spans hundreds of thousands of distinct CDR3 sequences, about 12% being singletons. These sequences were also reported in another study, on yellow fever vaccine responses in identical twins.

Sequencing input: PBMCs. These receptors came from a woman aged 18-30 years in good health.

This sequence joins TRBV12-3 or TRBV12-4 and TRBJ2-7, with D uncertain. V shed 6 bases and J shed 4 bases, with 10 bases lying between them. This CDR3 contains 12 residues. CDR3 bases: TGTGCCAGCAGCTACGACGGTTACGAGCAGTACGTC. Protein: CASSYDGYEQYV.

This clonotype has a count of ten or more. This chain joins TRBV5-5 and TRBJ2-1; D unresolved. The germline CDR1 and CDR2 sequences are SGHKS and YYEKEE (reference sequence). Trimming took 4 bases from V and 11 from J, leaving 10 bases between them. The CDR3 sequence is 11 residues long. CDR3 sequence reads: CASSPPGKQFF. In nucleotides, the CDR3 is TGTGCCAGCAGCCCGCCGGGCAAGCAGTTCTTC.

The table lists this clonotype with a few counts. The chain uses TRBV2 and TRBJ2-5; D perhaps matches TRBD2 (5 bases). This CDR3 comprises 12 residues. The V end was cut by 7 bases, the J end by 3 bases, with 9 bases between. Germline CDR1 SNHLY, CDR2 FYNNEI. The CDR3 loop is CASNYGEETQYF. Written as DNA, the CDR3 is TGTGCCAGCAACTACGGGGAAGAGACCCAGTACTTC.

The gene calls are TRBV5-1 and TRBJ1-4; TRBD1 matches 7 bases. V lost 3 bases to trimming and J lost 5 bases; unmatched junction nucleotides: 4. The CDR3 is 14 residues long. The germline CDR1 and CDR2 sequences are SGHRS and YFSETQ. The CDR3 loop reads CASSSDRLNEKLFF. CDR3 in DNA: TGCGCCAGCAGCTCGGACAGGCTGAATGAAAAACTGTTTTTT.

This clonotype was seen a few times. CDR3 bases: TGTGCCAGCAGCGAGAAAAGGGCATCGCACACCGGGGAGCTGTTTTTT. It yields the protein CASSEKRASHTGELFF. The chain has TRBV7-9 and TRBJ2-2; D unresolved. CDR3 size: 16 residues. V shed 5 bases and J shed 3 bases, with 16 bases lying between them. CDR1 is SEHNR and CDR2 is FQNEAQ in the germline V gene (reference sequence).

This clonotype was seen only a few times. The rearrangement uses TRBV2 and TRBJ2-3; weak D call: TRBD2 (7 bases). This CDR3 region has 15 residues. V was clipped by 3 bases and J by 4 bases, with 14 bases between them. Germline V lookup: CDR1 SNHLY, CDR2 FYNNEI. The CDR3 loop is CASSDGRGAADTQYF. The CDR3 nucleotides read TGTGCCAGCAGTGATGGACGGGGGGCCGCAGATACGCAGTATTTT.

The rearrangement joins TRBV20-1 to TRBJ2-1, with a possible D match to TRBD2 (5 bases). Germline V CDR1 and CDR2: DFQATT, SNEGSKA (reference sequence). Deletions cut 0 bases from V and 4 bases from J, with 13 bases between. There are 15 residues in the CDR3. The CDR3 loop is CSARDPGLMYNEQFF. The CDR3 DNA follows: TGCAGTGCTAGAGATCCCGGACTGATGTACAATGAGCAGTTCTTC.

The CDR3, as DNA: TGCAGTGCTCTACCACCTCCCCAGTATTTT. Translating gives CSALPPPQYF. This chain uses TRBV20-1 with TRBJ2-3; no definite D call. Deletions cut 5 bases from V and 12 bases from J, with 12 bases between. The CDR3 has 10 amino acids. CDR1 and CDR2 (germline): DFQATT, SNEGSKA (reference sequence).

This clonotype was observed at least ten times. V is TRBV10-3 and J is TRBJ2-1; 7 positions match TRBD1. The CDR3 runs 14 residues. V lost 2 bases to trimming and J lost 5 bases; unmatched junction nucleotides: 3. Germline V gene lookup returns CDR1 ENHRY and CDR2 SYGVKD. The CDR3 here is CAISEPGTDNEQFF. The CDR3 nucleotides read TGTGCCATCAGTGAGCCCGGGACAGACAATGAGCAGTTCTTC.

This chain uses TRBV27 with TRBJ2-3; D gene unclear. V was pared by 3 bases and J by 8 bases, with 9 bases between. Germline values: CDR1 MNHEY, CDR2 SMNVEV (reference sequence). This CDR3 comprises 12 residues. The CDR3 bases are TGTGCCAGCAGTTTGGGTTCGGGTACGCAGTATTTT. Translating gives CASSLGSGTQYF.

There are a few counts of this clonotype. CDR3 DNA sequence: TGTGCCAGCAACTATATTGGGGGCCGGAACACCGGGGAGCTGTTTTTT. It specifies CASNYIGGRNTGELFF. The chain has TRBV12-3 or TRBV12-4 and TRBJ2-2; TRBD1 is a possible D gene (6 bases). The CDR3 has 16 amino acids. Trimming removed 7 bases from V and 1 base from J, with 16 bases in between.

This clonotype has more than one count but fewer than ten. The genes are TRBV5-5 and TRBJ2-2, with D possibly matching TRBD2 (6 bases). CDR3 size: 18 residues. V lost 3 bases and J 3 bases, leaving 21 bases between the germline ends. Germline V gene data show CDR1 as SGHKS and CDR2 as YYEKEE (reference sequence). The CDR3 spells CASSSPSWGDRYTGELFF. In DNA form, the CDR3 reads TGTGCCAGCAGCTCGCCTTCATGGGGGGATCGATACACCGGGGAGCTGTTTTTT. The whole variable domain, filled in from reference TRBV5-5 and TRBJ2-2, reads DAGVTQSPTHLIKTRGQQVTLRCSPISGHKSVSWYQQVLGQGPQFIFQYYEKEERGRGNFPDRFSARQFPNYSSELNVNALLLGDSALYLCASSSPSWGDRYTGELFFGEGSRLTVL.

The V and J genes are TRBV20-1 and TRBJ1-3; 10 bases line up with TRBD1. J was trimmed by 2 bases and V by 4 bases; bases with no gene match: 14. The CDR3 loop spans 18 amino acids. The germline V gene has CDR1 DFQATT and CDR2 SNEGSKA (reference sequence). CDR3 in DNA: TGCAGTGCTACCGGGACAGGGGTATCGCGGCTTACTGGAAACACCATATATTTT. It encodes CSATGTGVSRLTGNTIYF.

The chain is built from TRBV11-2 and TRBJ2-7; 7 bases are a match to TRBD1. Looked up from germline, CDR1 is SGHAT and CDR2 is FQNNGV. J gave up 3 bases and V 1 base, and 9 bases lay outside the gene matches. The CDR3 covers 16 residues. This chain's CDR3 is CASSLAGTASRYEQYV. CDR3 coding DNA: TGTGCCAGCAGCTTAGCCGGGACAGCGTCCCGCTACGAGCAGTACGTC.

This clonotype has at least ten counts. V is TRBV15 and J is TRBJ1-1; tentatively, D is TRBD1 (6 bases). Germline values: CDR1 LNHNV, CDR2 YYDKDF (reference sequence). The length of the CDR3 is 14 residues. The V and J ends lost 6 bases and 0 bases respectively, with 11 bases between them. CDR3 sequence reads: CATSNRALNTEAFF. DNA for the CDR3: TGTGCCACCAGTAACAGGGCTCTGAACACTGAAGCTTTCTTT.

The V call is TRBV28, the J call TRBJ2-7; the D is unclear. The CDR3 runs 13 residues. V was cut by 3 bases and J by 4 bases, with 10 bases left in between. Germline V gene data show CDR1 as MDHEN and CDR2 as SYDVKM. The CDR3 DNA is TGTGCCAGCAGTTTCGCCAGAGTATACGAGCAGTACTTC. It is translated as CASSFARVYEQYF.

The rearrangement links TRBV7-2 to TRBJ2-2; tentative D call: TRBD1 (6 bases). Germline V gene sequence: CDR1 SGHTA, CDR2 FQGNSA. The CDR3 has 16 amino acids. Trimming stripped 1 base from V and 5 bases from J, with 14 bases between. CDR3 sequence: CASSLVVGAGTGELFF. The CDR3 nucleotides read TGTGCCAGCAGCTTAGTGGTGGGGGCGGGTACCGGGGAGCTGTTTTTT.

CDR3 sequence reads: CASSLDFAATPLHF. CDR3 DNA sequence: TGTGCCAGCAGTTTAGATTTTGCGGCTACACCCCTCCACTTT. The genes are TRBV27 and TRBJ1-6; D remains ambiguous. The V gene lost 2 bases and the J gene lost 11 bases, with 13 bases spanning the gap. Germline lookup yields CDR1 MNHEY and CDR2 SMNVEV (reference sequence). This CDR3 is 14 amino acids long.

This clonotype occurred many times. V gene TRBV5-1 combines with J gene TRBJ2-1; tentatively, D is TRBD1 (5 bases). Germline CDR1 SGHRS, CDR2 YFSETQ. The V end was cut by 0 bases, the J end by 2 bases, with 9 bases between. The CDR3 is 15 residues long. CDR3 DNA: TGCGCCAGCAGCTTGGAAGGGGTTACCTACAATGAGCAGTTCTTC. Its protein is CASSLEGVTYNEQFF.

This clonotype was seen many times. This chain uses TRBV2 with TRBJ1-2; 9 positions match TRBD1. Germline-derived CDR1 and CDR2 are SNHLY and FYNNEI. J was trimmed by 9 bases and V by 6 bases; bases with no gene match: 5. The CDR3 sequence is 12 residues long. CDR3 in amino acids: CASRTDRGSYTF. The CDR3 region has the DNA TGTGCCAGCAGAACCGACAGGGGGAGCTACACCTTC.

The chain combines TRBV2 with TRBJ2-7; the D gene is possibly TRBD1 (5 bases). Germline V gene sequence: CDR1 SNHLY, CDR2 FYNNEI. With 3 bases removed from V and 0 bases from J, the gap between germline ends came to 9 bases. This CDR3 comprises 14 residues. CDR3: CASSEGLSSYEQYF. The CDR3 nucleotides read TGTGCCAGCAGTGAGGGGCTTTCCTCCTACGAGCAGTACTTC.